The entry below gives a single T cell receptor beta chain sequence along with its context. The antigen remains undetermined. Possible read error: a much larger clone is one base away. This sample was included in a study of read filtering for tumor transcriptome and immune sequencing. The V gene's germline CDR1 is SGHRS and CDR2 YFSETQ. The CDR3 spans 15 residues. Molecular barcoded adaptors covering alpha/delta and beta/gamma chains were used on around 370 ng RNA. TCRdb called the reads again in MiXCR, with one record for every CDR3 protein. The sample yields roughly 82,000 distinct CDR3 sequences, around 12% seen once. Regarding the study as a whole: The sorted CD138-negative fraction was a mixed bone marrow immune population, not purified T cells.

The origin of this receptor is a donor at least 40 years old with multiple myeloma. The specimen sequenced was a population of CD138-negative cells sorted from bone marrow. V is TRBV5-1 and J is TRBJ2-7; a possible D gene is TRBD2 (5 bases). CDR3 protein: CASGLAGKSSYEQYF. The CDR3 DNA reads TGCGCCAGCGGCTTGGCCGGGAAGAGTTCCTACGAGCAGTACTTC.